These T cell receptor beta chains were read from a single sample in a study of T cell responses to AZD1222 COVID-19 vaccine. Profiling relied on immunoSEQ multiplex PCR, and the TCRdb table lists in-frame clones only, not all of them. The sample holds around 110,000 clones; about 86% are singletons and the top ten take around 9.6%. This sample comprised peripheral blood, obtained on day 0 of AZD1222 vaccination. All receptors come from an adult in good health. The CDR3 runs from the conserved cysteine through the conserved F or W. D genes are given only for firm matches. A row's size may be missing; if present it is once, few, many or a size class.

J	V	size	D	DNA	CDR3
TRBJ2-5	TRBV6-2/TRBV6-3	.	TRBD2	TGTGCCAGCAGTTATCAGGGTACGCTAGCGGGAGCCCAAGAGACCCAGTACTTC	CASSYQGTLAGAQETQYF
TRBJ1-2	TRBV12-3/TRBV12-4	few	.	TGTGCCAGCAGTTTAGTAGGGGACGGCTACACCTTC	CASSLVGDGYTF
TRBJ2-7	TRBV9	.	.	TGTGCCAGCAGCGTAGGCCCGGGAGCAAGAGAGCAGTACTTC	CASSVGPGAREQYF
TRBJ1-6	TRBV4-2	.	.	TGTGCCAGCAGCCAAGATCTTAGGACAGAACTCACTTCACCCCTCCACTTT	CASSQDLRTELTSPLHF
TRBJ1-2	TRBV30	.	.	TGTGCCTGGAGTCGGGGTTCTGGTGGAGGCTACACCTTC	CAWSRGSGGGYTF
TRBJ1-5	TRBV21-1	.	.	TGTGCCAGCAGCAAAAGGAGGGATCAGCCCCAGCATTTT	CASSKRRDQPQHF
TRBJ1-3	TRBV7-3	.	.	TGTGCCAGCAGCGTTGACTCGAGCTCTGGAAACACCATATATTTT	CASSVDSSSGNTIYF
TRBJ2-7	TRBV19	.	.	TGTGCCAGTAGTATAAGCGGTATTGCCTACGAGCAGTACTTC	CASSISGIAYEQYF
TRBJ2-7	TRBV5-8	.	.	TGTGCCAGCAGCTTGGGGGCAGGGTACTCCTACGAGCAGTACTTC	CASSLGAGYSYEQYF
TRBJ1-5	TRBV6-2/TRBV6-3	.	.	TGTGCCAGCAGTCTCGGCAGGTATAGCAATCAGCCCCAGCATTTT	CASSLGRYSNQPQHF
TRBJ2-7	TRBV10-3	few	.	TGTGCCATCAGTCAATCGGCCTACGAGCAGTACTTC	CAISQSAYEQYF
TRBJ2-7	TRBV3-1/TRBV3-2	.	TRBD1	TGTGCCAGCAGATCCTCGGGACAGGGCCCCTACGAGCAGTACTTC	CASRSSGQGPYEQYF
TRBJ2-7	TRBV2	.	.	TGTGCCAGCACCCCTAATTGGGAGCAGTACTTC	CASTPNWEQYF
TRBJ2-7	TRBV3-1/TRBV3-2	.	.	TGTGCCAGCAGCCACATCGAGGGGGAGCAGTACTTC	CASSHIEGEQYF
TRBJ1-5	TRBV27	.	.	TGTGCCCGCCCAGCCCAGCATTTT	CARPAQHF
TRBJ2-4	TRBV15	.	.	TGTGCCACCAGCAGAGACCCTCCGGGGACCAAAAACATTCAGTACTTC	CATSRDPPGTKNIQYF
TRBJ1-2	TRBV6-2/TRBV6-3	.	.	TGTGCCAGCAGTTACTCAGCCTATGGCTACACCTTC	CASSYSAYGYTF
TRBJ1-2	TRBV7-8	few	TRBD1	TGTGCCAGCAGCTCCCGGACAGGTGAACCGATCTATGGCTACACCTTC	CASSSRTGEPIYGYTF
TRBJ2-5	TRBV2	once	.	TGTGCCAGCCTTGGGAGTAGGGAGACCCAGTACTTC	CASLGSRETQYF
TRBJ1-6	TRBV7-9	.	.	TGTGCCAGCAGCTTAACAGGGAGGTTCTCACCCCTCCACTTT	CASSLTGRFSPLHF
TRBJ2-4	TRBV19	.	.	TGTGCCAGTAGTATTAGTGAACAGGGACCCAAAAACATTCAGTACTTC	CASSISEQGPKNIQYF
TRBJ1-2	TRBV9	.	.	TGTGCCAGCAGCGTAGCACCCGCTAACTATGGCTACACCTTC	CASSVAPANYGYTF
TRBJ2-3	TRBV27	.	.	TGTGCCAGCAGTTTAACTCCGGGGACAGATACGCAGTATTTT	CASSLTPGTDTQYF
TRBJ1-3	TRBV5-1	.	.	TGCGCCAGCAGCGAGCAGGGAAACACCATATATTTT	CASSEQGNTIYF
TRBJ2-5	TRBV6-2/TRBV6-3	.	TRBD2	TGTGCCAGCAGTTACTATCCTAGCGGGGGACTAGAGACCCAGTACTTC	CASSYYPSGGLETQYF
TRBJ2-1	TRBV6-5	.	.	TGTGCCAGCTTTGGGGTCGCGAAAGGGCACAATGAGCAGTTCTTC	CASFGVAKGHNEQFF
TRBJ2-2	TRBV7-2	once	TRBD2	TGTGCCAGCAGCGCGCAGCCTAGCGGAAACACCGGGGAGCTGTTTTTT	CASSAQPSGNTGELFF
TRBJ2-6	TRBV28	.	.	TGTGCCAGCAGTTCCGGGTACTCTGGGGCCAACGTCCTGACTTTC	CASSSGYSGANVLTF
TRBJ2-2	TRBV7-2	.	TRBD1	TGTGCCAGCAGCCTACAGGGGGTAGGGAACACCGGGGAGCTGTTTTTT	CASSLQGVGNTGELFF
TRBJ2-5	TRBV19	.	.	TGTGCCAGTAGTATGGCCTCGGCAGCCCAAGAGACCCAGTACTTC	CASSMASAAQETQYF
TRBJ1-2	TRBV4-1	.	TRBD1	TGCGCCAGCAGCCAACAGGGGACAGGGTCGAGGAGGGGCTACACCTTC	CASSQQGTGSRRGYTF
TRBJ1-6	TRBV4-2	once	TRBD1	TGTGCCAGCAGCCAAGACCAGTCAGGGACAGGGGGTTATCCCCTCCACTTT	CASSQDQSGTGGYPLHF
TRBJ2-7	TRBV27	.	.	TGTGCCAGCAGTTTATGGGGGTCTCCATCCTACGAGCAGTACTTC	CASSLWGSPSYEQYF
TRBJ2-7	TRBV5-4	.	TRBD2	TGTGCCAGCAGCCTCACTAGCGGGAGCGGCGAGCAGTACTTC	CASSLTSGSGEQYF
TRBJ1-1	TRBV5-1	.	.	TGCGCCAGCAGCTTGGGGACTGACCCTGAGAGCACTGAAGCTTTCTTT	CASSLGTDPESTEAFF
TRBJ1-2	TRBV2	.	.	TGTGCCAGCAGGCTTAACAGAGACATATCCTATGGCTACACCTTC	CASRLNRDISYGYTF
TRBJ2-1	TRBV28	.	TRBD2	TGTGCCAGCAGTCCTACGACTAGCGGGGGGGAACTCCCGGATGAGCAGTTCTTC	CASSPTTSGGELPDEQFF
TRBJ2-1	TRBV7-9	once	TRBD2	TGTGCCAGCAGGCCCTCGACCAGCGGGGGCAGCAATGAGCAGTTCTTC	CASRPSTSGGSNEQFF
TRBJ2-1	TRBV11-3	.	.	TGTGCCAGTAGGGACGGGCGGCTACTCTACAATGAGCAGTTCTTC	CASRDGRLLYNEQFF
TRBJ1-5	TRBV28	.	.	TGTGCCAGCAGTTTTCAAGGTCAGCCCCAGCATTTT	CASSFQGQPQHF
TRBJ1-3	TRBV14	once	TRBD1	TGTGCCAGCAGCCGGATCACAGGGGTTCATACACCTACACGTTCTGGAAACACCATATATTTT	CASSRITGVHTPTRSGNTIYF
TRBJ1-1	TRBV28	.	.	TGTGCCAGCAGCTCGTTGGGGCCGACTGAAGCTTTCTTT	CASSSLGPTEAFF
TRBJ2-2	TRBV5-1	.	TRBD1	TGCGCCAGCAGCCTACAACGGGACAGGGGGACCGGGGAGCTGTTTTTT	CASSLQRDRGTGELFF
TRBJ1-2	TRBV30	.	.	TGTGCCTGGAGTGTAAAGGGCAACTATGGCTACACCTTC	CAWSVKGNYGYTF
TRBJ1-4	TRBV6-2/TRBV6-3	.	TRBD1	TGTGCCAGCAGTGATCCCGGACAGGGGAATGAAAAACTGTTTTTT	CASSDPGQGNEKLFF
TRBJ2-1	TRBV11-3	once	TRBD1	TGTGCCAGCAGCTCATCGACCGGGACAGGTTCCTACAATGAGCAGTTCTTC	CASSSSTGTGSYNEQFF
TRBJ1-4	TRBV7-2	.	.	TGTGCCAGCAGCTTAGGACGAACAACTAATGAAAAACTGTTTTTT	CASSLGRTTNEKLFF
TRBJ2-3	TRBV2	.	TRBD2	TGTGCCAGCAGGGCCGGACTAGCGGGAAGCACAGATACGCAGTATTTT	CASRAGLAGSTDTQYF
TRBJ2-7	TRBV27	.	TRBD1	TGTGCCAGCAGTTCCAGGGGGCTCGGAGCGGATCCTTCCTACGAGCAGTACTTC	CASSSRGLGADPSYEQYF